Each of the 7 T cell receptor beta chains below was sequenced from the same sample in a study of blood T cell repertoires in COVID-19 (TCRdb year 2020). The library was prepared using the immunoSEQ multiplex PCR assay. What TCRdb holds here is the immuneACCESS table cut down to in-frame rearrangements. Part of the clones is not present; checked against another copy, under half of the missing clones reflect an unresolved V gene, and the others are unexplained. In all, the sample holds around 340,000 clones, and 86% of those were seen once. Together, the top ten hold around 7.4% of the sample. Input material: peripheral blood. The receptor source for this set is a woman between 55 and 75 years old with COVID-19, enrolled during active disease.

The rearrangement joins TRBV6-5 to TRBJ2-7; 9 nucleotides match TRBD1. The CDR3 spans 14 residues. Germline V gives CDR1 MNHEY, CDR2 SVGAGI. With V trimmed by 7 bases and J by 4 bases, 8 bases remained unmatched. The CDR3 region is CASIQTGGWYEQYF. The CDR3 DNA sequence: TGTGCCAGCATTCAGACAGGGGGTTGGTACGAGCAGTACTTC.

The chain has TRBV11-2 and TRBJ1-2, with D tentatively TRBD1 (5 bases). The CDR3 loop spans 16 amino acids. V shed 5 bases and J shed 2 bases, with 18 bases lying between them. Per the germline V gene, CDR1 is SGHAT and CDR2 is FQNNGV. The CDR3 loop is CASSPSRGGINYGYTF. For the CDR3, the DNA is TGTGCCAGCAGCCCATCCCGGGGGGGGATAAACTATGGCTACACCTTC. Supplemented by reference TRBV11-2 and TRBJ1-2, the full variable domain reads EAGVAQSPRYKIIEKRQSVAFWCNPISGHATLYWYQQILGQGPKLLIQFQNNGVVDDSQLPKDRFSAERLKGVDSTLKIQPAKLEDSAVYLCASSPSRGGINYGYTFGSGTRLTVV.

This clone was observed a handful of times. Here the CDR3 reads CASSQPGLGSYEQYF. The DNA for the CDR3 is TGTGCCAGCAGCCAGCCGGGACTAGGCTCCTACGAGCAGTACTTC. V usage is TRBV3-1 (or the pseudogene TRBV3-2) and J usage is TRBJ2-7; TRBD2 agrees at 8 bases. V shed 3 bases, J shed 0 bases, and the junction held 4 bases outside the gene matches. The germline gives CDR1 LGHDT, CDR2 YNNKEL (reference sequence). The CDR3 length is 15 residues.

V is TRBV10-1 and J is TRBJ2-3, with 10 bases lining up with TRBD2. The germline V gene has CDR1 WNHNN and CDR2 SYGVQD (reference sequence). V shed 3 bases, J shed 2 bases, and the junction held 5 bases outside the gene matches. There are 16 residues in the CDR3. The CDR3 here is CASSEASGGFTDTQYF. CDR3 DNA sequence: TGCGCCAGCAGTGAAGCTAGCGGGGGTTTCACAGATACGCAGTATTTT.

This clone was recorded at least ten times. Different DNA sequences within this sample yield the same CDR3. J is TRBJ2-1 and V is TRBV18, with 7 bases identical to TRBD1. The CDR3 has 15 residues. CDR1 and CDR2 from the germline V gene are KGHSH and LQKENI. The J segment lost 0 bases and the V segment lost 3 bases, leaving 2 bases of the junction unmatched. CDR3 protein: CASSPRQGSYNEQFF. CDR3 nucleotide sequence: TGTGCCAGCTCACCCCGACAGGGCTCCTACAATGAGCAGTTCTTC.

DNA of the CDR3: TGTGCCAGCAGCTTAAGCGGGGGGGCAGCCTATGGCTACACCTTC. Encoded protein: CASSLSGGAAYGYTF. This chain links TRBV7-3 with TRBJ1-2; perhaps TRBD1 as D (6 bases). V lost 1 base to trimming and J lost 4 bases, with 13 bases between them. Germline lookup yields CDR1 SGHTA and CDR2 FQGTGA. The CDR3 is 15 amino acids.

The V and J genes are TRBV6-2 or TRBV6-3 and TRBJ1-1; D remains ambiguous. The CDR3 runs 13 residues. V lost 6 bases and J 3 bases, leaving 11 bases between the germline ends. Germline V lookup: CDR1 MNHEY, CDR2 SVGEGT. CDR3 nucleotide sequence: TGTGCCAGCAGCGTATTTAGCCACACTGAAGCTTTCTTT. Amino acid sequence: CASSVFSHTEAFF.